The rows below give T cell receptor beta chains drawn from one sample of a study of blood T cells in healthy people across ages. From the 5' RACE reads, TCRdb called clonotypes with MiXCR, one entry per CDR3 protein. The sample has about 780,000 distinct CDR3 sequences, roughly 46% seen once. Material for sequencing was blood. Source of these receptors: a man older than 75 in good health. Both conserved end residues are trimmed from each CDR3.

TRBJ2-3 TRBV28 ASSLARSGADTQY
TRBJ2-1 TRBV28 ASTLVGGYNEQF
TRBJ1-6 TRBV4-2 ASSQEQGSNSPLH
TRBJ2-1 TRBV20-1 SGQGTDNNEQF
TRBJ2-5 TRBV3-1 ASSLRTSGAGETQY
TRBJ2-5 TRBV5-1 ASSRSGLAVQETQY
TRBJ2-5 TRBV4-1 ASSEGLLNNEQY
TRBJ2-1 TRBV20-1 SARDPGSFHEQF
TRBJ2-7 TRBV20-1 SASGRDGGSYEQY
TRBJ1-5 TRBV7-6 ASSQGQGRNQPQH
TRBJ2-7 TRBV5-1 ASTSGGRGEQY
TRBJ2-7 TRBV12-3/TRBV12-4 ASSLPTSYEQY
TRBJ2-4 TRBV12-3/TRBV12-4 ASSCREIAKNIQY
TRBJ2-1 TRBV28 ASSTSRGGVGEQF
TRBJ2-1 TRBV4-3 ASSQEAGVGNEQF
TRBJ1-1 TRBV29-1 SVEEAPRGFAEAF
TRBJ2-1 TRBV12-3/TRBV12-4 ASSRSGRPYNERF
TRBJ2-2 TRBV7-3 ASSLDRFANTGELF
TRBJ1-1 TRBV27 ASSPLTGNEAF
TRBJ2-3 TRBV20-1 SASQGALVQKSDTQY
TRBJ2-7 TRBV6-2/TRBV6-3 ASSGHTYEQY
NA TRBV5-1 ASSLDSYNEQY
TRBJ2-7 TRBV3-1 ASSRGSHSYEQY
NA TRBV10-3 AINLGQGRSYNEQY
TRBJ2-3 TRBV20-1 SARRTGGGSPQY
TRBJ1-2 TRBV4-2 ASSQERGRSYGYT
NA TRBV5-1 ASSLRTGLLTYEQY
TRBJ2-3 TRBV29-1 SIRPGPDTQY
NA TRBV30 AWSGGTYEQY
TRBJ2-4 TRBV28 ASSFTSSKNIQY
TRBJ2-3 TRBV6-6 ASSYSPSTDTQY
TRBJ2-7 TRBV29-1 SVEDGRTEQY
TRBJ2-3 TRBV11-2 ASSLDSPGTGAADTQY